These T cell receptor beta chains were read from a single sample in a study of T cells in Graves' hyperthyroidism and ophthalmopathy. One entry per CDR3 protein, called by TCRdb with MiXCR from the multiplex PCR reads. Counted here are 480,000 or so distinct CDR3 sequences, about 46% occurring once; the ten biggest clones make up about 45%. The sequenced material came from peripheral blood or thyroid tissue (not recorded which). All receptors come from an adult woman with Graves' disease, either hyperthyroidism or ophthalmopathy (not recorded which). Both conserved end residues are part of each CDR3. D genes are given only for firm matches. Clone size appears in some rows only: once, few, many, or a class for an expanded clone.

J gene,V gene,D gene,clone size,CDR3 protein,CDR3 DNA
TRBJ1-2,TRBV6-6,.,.,CASSDMAVPVYGYTF,TGTGCCAGCAGCGACATGGCAGTCCCGGTCTATGGCTACACCTTC
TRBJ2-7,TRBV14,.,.,CASSQDFGPPYEQYF,TGTGCCAGCAGCCAAGATTTTGGGCCTCCCTACGAGCAGTACTTC
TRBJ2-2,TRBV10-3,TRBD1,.,CAISAYRDSENTGELFF,TGTGCCATCAGTGCCTATCGGGACAGCGAGAACACCGGGGAGCTGTTTTTT
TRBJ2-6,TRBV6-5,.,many,CASSYGWAGANVLTF,TGTGCCAGCAGTTACGGGTGGGCCGGGGCCAACGTCCTGACTTTC
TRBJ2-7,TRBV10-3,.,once,CAISESITAEQYF,TGTGCCATCAGTGAGTCGATCACAGCCGAGCAGTACTTC
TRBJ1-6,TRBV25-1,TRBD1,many,CASSEGTGSPLHF,TGTGCCAGCAGTGAGGGGACAGGTTCACCCCTCCACTTT
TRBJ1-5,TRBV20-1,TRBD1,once,CSAREGRTGDFHSNQPQHF,TGCAGTGCTAGAGAGGGTCGGACAGGGGACTTCCATAGCAATCAGCCCCAGCATTTT
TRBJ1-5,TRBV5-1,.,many,CASSPSTLGPQHF,TGCGCCAGCAGCCCGTCGACCCTAGGGCCCCAGCATTTT
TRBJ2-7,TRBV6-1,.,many,CASSDLREPSYEQYF,TGTGCCAGCAGTGACCTCCGGGAGCCGTCCTACGAGCAGTACTTC
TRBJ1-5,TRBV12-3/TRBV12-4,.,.,CASSPTVGDQPQHF,TGTGCCAGCAGCCCTACAGTGGGAGATCAGCCCCAGCATTTT
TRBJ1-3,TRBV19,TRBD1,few,CAFHGTEQASGNTIYF,TGTGCTTTTCACGGGACAGAACAAGCCTCTGGAAACACCATATATTTT
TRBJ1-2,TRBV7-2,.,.,CASNLGDKVGYTF,TGTGCCAGCAACCTGGGGGACAAGGTTGGCTACACCTTC
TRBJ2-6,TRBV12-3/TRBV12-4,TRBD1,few,CASSLRQGASGANVLTF,TGTGCCAGCAGTTTAAGACAGGGGGCCTCTGGGGCCAACGTCCTGACTTTC
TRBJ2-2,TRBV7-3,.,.,CASSSSWNTGELFF,TGTGCCAGCAGTTCCAGCTGGAACACCGGGGAGCTGTTTTTT
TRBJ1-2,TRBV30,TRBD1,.,CASYAGGSGNYGYTF,TGTGCCTCCTACGCAGGGGGATCGGGTAACTATGGCTACACCTTC
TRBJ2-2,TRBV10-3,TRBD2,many,CAISDGTSSAGELFF,TGTGCCATCAGTGATGGGACTAGTTCTGCCGGGGAGCTGTTTTTT
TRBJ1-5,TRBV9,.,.,CASSQDRDGNQPQHF,TGTGCCAGCAGCCAAGATCGGGACGGAAATCAGCCCCAGCATTTT
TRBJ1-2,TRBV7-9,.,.,CASIGPGYTF,TGTGCCAGCATCGGGCCGGGCTACACCTTC
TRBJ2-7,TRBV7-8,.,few,CASSFAGTSPLNF,TGTGCCAGCAGCTTTGCGGGGACCAGCCCACTCAACTTC
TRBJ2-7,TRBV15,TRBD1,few,CATSSPDRAYEQYF,TGTGCCACCAGCAGCCCGGACAGGGCCTACGAGCAGTACTTC
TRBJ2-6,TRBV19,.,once,CASRDTEAF,TGTGCCAGTAGGGACACTGAAGCTTTC
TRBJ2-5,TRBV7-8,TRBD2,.,CASSLGPLGGNQETQYF,TGTGCCAGCAGCTTAGGTCCATTGGGAGGGAATCAAGAGACCCAGTACTTC
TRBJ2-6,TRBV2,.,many,CASRWAFGAGVGANVLTF,TGTGCCAGCAGATGGGCCTTTGGCGCAGGGGTTGGGGCCAACGTCCTGACTTTC
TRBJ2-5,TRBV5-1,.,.,CASQRPQETQYF,TGCGCCAGCCAGCGTCCTCAAGAGACCCAGTACTTC
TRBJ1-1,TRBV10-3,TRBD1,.,CAISTGAWTEAFF,TGTGCCATCAGTACAGGGGCTTGGACTGAAGCTTTCTTT
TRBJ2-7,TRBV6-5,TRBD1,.,CASSTSRQGLIVEQYF,TGTGCCAGCAGCACCTCGAGACAGGGGCTCATTGTCGAGCAGTACTTC
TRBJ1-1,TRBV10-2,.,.,CASTGIGTEAFF,TGCGCCAGCACGGGGATTGGCACTGAAGCTTTCTTT
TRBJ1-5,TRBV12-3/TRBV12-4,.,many,CASRSRGHSNQPQHF,TGTGCCAGCAGATCGAGGGGTCATAGCAATCAGCCCCAGCATTTT
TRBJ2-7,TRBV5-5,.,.,CASSFLGSSYEQYF,TGTGCCAGCAGCTTTCTTGGGAGTTCCTACGAGCAGTACTTC
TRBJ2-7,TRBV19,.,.,CASSRQPSYEQYF,TGTGCCAGTTCTCGACAGCCGTCCTACGAGCAGTACTTC
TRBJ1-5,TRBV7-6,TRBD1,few,CASSTGTGSSNQPQHF,TGTGCCAGCAGCACCGGGACAGGGAGCAGCAATCAGCCCCAGCATTTT